The rows below give T cell receptor beta chains drawn from one sample of a study of T cell responses to AZD1222 COVID-19 vaccine. Using immunoSEQ multiplex PCR, the repertoire was profiled, and TCRdb retains in-frame clones only, with some absent. There are around 83,000 clones in the sample; 70% to 90% occur only once, and 15% to 20% lies in the top ten. The sequences come from peripheral blood, collected on day 0 of AZD1222 vaccination. These receptors were obtained from an adult in good health. Both conserved end residues are part of each CDR3. Each record gives: clone size, D gene, V gene, J gene, CDR3 DNA, CDR3 protein. The D gene is left open where the match is weak. Size is omitted from some rows. Given values are once, few, many or a class for expanded clones.

-	-	TRBV7-9	TRBJ1-4	TGTGCCAGCAGCCCCCACAGCGGTGAAAAACTGTTTTTT	CASSPHSGEKLFF
few	-	TRBV24-1	TRBJ2-1	TGTGCCACCAGTGATGCCAGCACCTACAATGAGCAGTTCTTC	CATSDASTYNEQFF
-	-	TRBV3-1/TRBV3-2	TRBJ1-2	TGTGCCAGCAGCCAAGAGGGGGCGAGAGGTGGCTACACCTTC	CASSQEGARGGYTF
-	TRBD1	TRBV6-2/TRBV6-3	TRBJ2-5	TGTGCCAGCAGTTATGCGGGACAGGGGGCATCCGAGACCCAGTACTTC	CASSYAGQGASETQYF
-	-	TRBV6-2/TRBV6-3	TRBJ2-1	TGTGCCAGCAGCCACCCCGGTCGTCAGGGGTTCTTC	CASSHPGRQGFF
-	TRBD1	TRBV5-6	TRBJ2-2	TGTGCCAGCACATTGGGAGACAGGGTCACCGGGGAGCTGTTTTTT	CASTLGDRVTGELFF
once	-	TRBV4-3	TRBJ1-4	TGCGCCAGCAGCCCCGGCCCTTTGGATGAAAAACTGTTTTTT	CASSPGPLDEKLFF
-	TRBD1	TRBV19	TRBJ2-7	TGTGCCAGTAGTACAAAGACAGGGATGGGGAGACTCGACGAGCAGTACTTC	CASSTKTGMGRLDEQYF
-	-	TRBV11-2	TRBJ1-5	TGTGCCAGCAGCCAGGGCAATCAGCCCCAGCATTTT	CASSQGNQPQHF
-	-	TRBV9	TRBJ1-2	TGTGCCAGCAGCACCGAGCAGGGCGGCTATGGCTACACCTTC	CASSTEQGGYGYTF
-	-	TRBV15	TRBJ1-2	TGTGCCACCTCTGTCTATGGCTCAGGGGGCTACACCTTC	CATSVYGSGGYTF
few	-	TRBV7-9	TRBJ1-4	TGTGCCAGCAGCCTCGGCGGTTCTAATGAAAAACTGTTTTTT	CASSLGGSNEKLFF
-	-	TRBV3-1/TRBV3-2	TRBJ2-5	TGTGCCAGCAGCCAACCCGGGCGCACCCAAGAGACCCAGTACTTC	CASSQPGRTQETQYF
-	-	TRBV4-2	TRBJ1-1	TGTGCCAGCAGCCAAGATAGGAGCGGGCCCGGGACTGAAGCTTTCTTT	CASSQDRSGPGTEAFF
-	TRBD1	TRBV18	TRBJ1-3	TGTGCCAGCTCACCACGAGACAGGGTAATTTCTGGAAACACCATATATTTT	CASSPRDRVISGNTIYF
-	-	TRBV2	TRBJ1-5	TGTGCCAGCAGTACAGAGATGAGCAATCAGCCCCAGCATTTT	CASSTEMSNQPQHF
-	-	TRBV10-2	TRBJ2-3	TGCGCCAGCAGTGATGAAAGATACACAGATACGCAGTATTTT	CASSDERYTDTQYF
-	TRBD2	TRBV28	TRBJ2-2	TGTGCCAGCAGTTTATCCCGTAGCGGGAGGGCCCACGGGGAGCTGTTTTTT	CASSLSRSGRAHGELFF
-	-	TRBV19	TRBJ1-1	TGTGCCAGTAGACAGGGAGAGGCCACTGAAGCTTTCTTT	CASRQGEATEAFF
-	-	TRBV6-2/TRBV6-3	TRBJ1-1	TGTGCCAGCAGTTACCAGGCTCTAACGAAAGCTTTCTTT	CASSYQALTKAFF
-	-	TRBV5-1	TRBJ2-3	TGCGCCAGCAGCTTTGACGGCAGGTTGAATCCAGATACGCAGTATTTT	CASSFDGRLNPDTQYF
once	-	TRBV4-1	TRBJ1-4	TGCGCCAGCAGCCGGAAAGGGGAAAACCTCGAAAAACTGTTTTTT	CASSRKGENLEKLFF